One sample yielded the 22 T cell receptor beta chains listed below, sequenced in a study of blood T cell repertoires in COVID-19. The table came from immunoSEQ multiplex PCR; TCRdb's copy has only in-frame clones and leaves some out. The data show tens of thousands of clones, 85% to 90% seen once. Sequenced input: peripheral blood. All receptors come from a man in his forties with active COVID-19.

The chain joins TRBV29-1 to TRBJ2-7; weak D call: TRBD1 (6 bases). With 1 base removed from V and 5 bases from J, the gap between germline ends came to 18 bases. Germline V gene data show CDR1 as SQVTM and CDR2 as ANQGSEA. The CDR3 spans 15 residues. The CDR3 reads CSVEGTGLSSDEQYF. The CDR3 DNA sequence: TGCAGCGTTGAAGGAACAGGGTTATCTTCTGACGAGCAGTACTTC.

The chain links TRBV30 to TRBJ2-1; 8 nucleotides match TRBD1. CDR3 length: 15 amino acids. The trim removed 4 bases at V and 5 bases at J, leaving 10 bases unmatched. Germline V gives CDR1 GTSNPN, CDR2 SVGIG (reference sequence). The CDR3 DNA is TGTGCCTGGAAGAATACAGGGGGATTACACAATGAGCAGTTCTTC. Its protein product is CAWKNTGGLHNEQFF.

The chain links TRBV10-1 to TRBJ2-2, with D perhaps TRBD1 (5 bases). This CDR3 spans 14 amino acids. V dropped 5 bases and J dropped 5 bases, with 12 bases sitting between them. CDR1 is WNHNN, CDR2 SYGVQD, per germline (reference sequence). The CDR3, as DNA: TGCGCCAGCAGTCCCAGGGCTGGGACCGGGGAGCTGTTTTTT. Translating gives CASSPRAGTGELFF.

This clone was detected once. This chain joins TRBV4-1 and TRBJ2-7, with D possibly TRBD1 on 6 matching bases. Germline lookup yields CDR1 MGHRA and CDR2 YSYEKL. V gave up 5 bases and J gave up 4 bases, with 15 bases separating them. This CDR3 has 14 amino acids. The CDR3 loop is CASSITGNGYEQYF. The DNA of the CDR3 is TGCGCCAGCAGCATTACAGGGAATGGTTACGAGCAGTACTTC.

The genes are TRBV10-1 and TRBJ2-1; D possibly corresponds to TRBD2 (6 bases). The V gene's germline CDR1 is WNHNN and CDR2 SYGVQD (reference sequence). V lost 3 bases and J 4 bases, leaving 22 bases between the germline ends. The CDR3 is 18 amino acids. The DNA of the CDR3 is TGCGCCAGCAGTGAAGCCGGGACTGCCGGGGATCCTTACAATGAGCAGTTCTTC. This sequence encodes CASSEAGTAGDPYNEQFF.

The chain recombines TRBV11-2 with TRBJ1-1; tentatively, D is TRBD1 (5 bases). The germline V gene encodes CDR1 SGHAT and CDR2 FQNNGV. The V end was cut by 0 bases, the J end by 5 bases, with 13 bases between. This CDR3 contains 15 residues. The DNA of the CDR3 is TGTGCCAGCAGCTTAGACACGACAGCGCGGACTGAAGCTTTCTTT. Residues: CASSLDTTARTEAFF.

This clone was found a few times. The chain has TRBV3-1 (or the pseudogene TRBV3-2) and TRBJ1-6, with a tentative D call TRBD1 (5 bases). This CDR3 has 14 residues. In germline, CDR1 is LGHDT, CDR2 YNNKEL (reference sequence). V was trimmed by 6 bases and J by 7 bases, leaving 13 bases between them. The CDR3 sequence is CASRPQGINSPLHF. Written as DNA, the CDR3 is TGTGCCAGCAGACCCCAGGGTATCAATTCACCCCTCCACTTT.

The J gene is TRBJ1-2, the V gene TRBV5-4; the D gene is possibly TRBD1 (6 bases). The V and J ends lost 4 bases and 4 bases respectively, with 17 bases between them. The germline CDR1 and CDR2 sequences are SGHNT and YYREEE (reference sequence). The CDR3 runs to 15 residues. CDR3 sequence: CASSPSRDTSYGYTF. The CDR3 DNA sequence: TGTGCCAGCAGCCCTTCACGGGACACCAGCTATGGCTACACCTTC.

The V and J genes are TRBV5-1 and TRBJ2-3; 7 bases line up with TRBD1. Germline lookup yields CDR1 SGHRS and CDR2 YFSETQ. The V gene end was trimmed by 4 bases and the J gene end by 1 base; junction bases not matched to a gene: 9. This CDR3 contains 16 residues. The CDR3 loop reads CASSLVRGPGTDTQYF. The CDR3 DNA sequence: TGCGCCAGCAGCCTAGTGAGGGGGCCGGGCACAGATACGCAGTATTTT.

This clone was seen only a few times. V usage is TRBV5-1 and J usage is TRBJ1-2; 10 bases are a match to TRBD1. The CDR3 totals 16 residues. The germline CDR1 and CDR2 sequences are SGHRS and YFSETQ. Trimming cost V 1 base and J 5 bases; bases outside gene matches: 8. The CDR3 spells CASSLSFPGQGYGYTF. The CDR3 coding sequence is TGCGCCAGCAGCTTGTCTTTTCCGGGACAGGGGTATGGCTACACCTTC.

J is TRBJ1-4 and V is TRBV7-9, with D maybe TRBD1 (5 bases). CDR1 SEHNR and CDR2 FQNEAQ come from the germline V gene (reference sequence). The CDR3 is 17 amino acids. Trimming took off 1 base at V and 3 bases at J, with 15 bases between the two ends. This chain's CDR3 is CASSLVWDFEANEKLFF. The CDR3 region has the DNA TGTGCCAGCAGCTTAGTGTGGGACTTTGAGGCTAATGAAAAACTGTTTTTT.

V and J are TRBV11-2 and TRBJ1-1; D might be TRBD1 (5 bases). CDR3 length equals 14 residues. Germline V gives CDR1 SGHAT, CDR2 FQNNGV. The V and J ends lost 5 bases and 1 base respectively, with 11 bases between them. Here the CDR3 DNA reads TGTGCCAGCAGCATGCTAGACAGGAACACTGAAGCTTTCTTT. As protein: CASSMLDRNTEAFF. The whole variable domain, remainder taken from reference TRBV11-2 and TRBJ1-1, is EAGVAQSPRYKIIEKRQSVAFWCNPISGHATLYWYQQILGQGPKLLIQFQNNGVVDDSQLPKDRFSAERLKGVDSTLKIQPAKLEDSAVYLCASSMLDRNTEAFFGQGTRLTVV.

CDR3 nucleotide sequence: TGTGCCAGCAGTTCTTGGACTGATTTAAACGTCCTGACTTTC. The encoded protein is CASSSWTDLNVLTF. The chain couples TRBV27 to TRBJ2-6, with D perhaps matching TRBD2 (5 bases). Trimming left V 4 bases short and J 10 bases short, with 14 bases between. Germline V gives CDR1 MNHEY, CDR2 SMNVEV (reference sequence). CDR3 size: 14 residues.

The CDR3 sequence: CASSKGVVDYGYTF. CDR3 nucleotides: TGTGCCAGCAGTAAGGGGGTTGTCGACTATGGCTACACCTTC. This chain joins TRBV28 and TRBJ1-2; D may be TRBD1 (6 bases). The CDR3 is 14 residues long. The V end was cut by 5 bases, the J end by 3 bases, with 13 bases between. In germline, CDR1 is MDHEN, CDR2 SYDVKM.

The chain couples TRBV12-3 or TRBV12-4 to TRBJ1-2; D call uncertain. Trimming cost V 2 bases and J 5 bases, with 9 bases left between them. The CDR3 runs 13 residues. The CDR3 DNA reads TGTGCCAGCAGTTTATATCCCGAGTATGGCTACACCTTC. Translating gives CASSLYPEYGYTF.

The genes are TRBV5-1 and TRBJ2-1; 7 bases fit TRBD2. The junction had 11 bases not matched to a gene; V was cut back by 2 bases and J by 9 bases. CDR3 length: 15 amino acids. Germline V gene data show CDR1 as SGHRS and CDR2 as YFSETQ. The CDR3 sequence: CASSLTSDSLGEQFF. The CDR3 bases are TGCGCCAGCAGCTTAACTAGCGATAGCCTCGGTGAGCAGTTCTTC.

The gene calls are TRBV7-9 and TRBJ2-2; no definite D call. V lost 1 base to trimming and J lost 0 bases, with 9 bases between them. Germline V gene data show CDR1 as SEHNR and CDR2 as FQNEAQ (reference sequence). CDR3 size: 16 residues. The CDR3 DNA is TGTGCCAGCAGCTTAGGATTGGCAGCGAACACCGGGGAGCTGTTTTTT. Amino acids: CASSLGLAANTGELFF.

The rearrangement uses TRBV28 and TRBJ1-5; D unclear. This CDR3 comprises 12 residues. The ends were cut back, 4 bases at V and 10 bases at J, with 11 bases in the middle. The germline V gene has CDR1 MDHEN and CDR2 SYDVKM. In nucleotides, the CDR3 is TGTGCCAGCAGTTACCCCACGGGACCCCAGCATTTT. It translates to CASSYPTGPQHF.

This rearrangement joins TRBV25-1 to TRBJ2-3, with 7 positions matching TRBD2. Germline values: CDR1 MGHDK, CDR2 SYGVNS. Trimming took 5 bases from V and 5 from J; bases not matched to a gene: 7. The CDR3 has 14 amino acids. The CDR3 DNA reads TGTGCCAGCAGTCCGCGGGAGAGGGTAGATACGCAGTATTTT. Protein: CASSPRERVDTQYF.

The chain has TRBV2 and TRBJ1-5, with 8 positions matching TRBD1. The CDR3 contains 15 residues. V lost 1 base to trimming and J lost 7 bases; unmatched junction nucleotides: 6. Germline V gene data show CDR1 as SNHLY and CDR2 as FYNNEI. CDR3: CASSEVRGLKQPQHF. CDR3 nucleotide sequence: TGTGCCAGCAGTGAAGTCAGGGGGCTAAAGCAGCCCCAGCATTTT.

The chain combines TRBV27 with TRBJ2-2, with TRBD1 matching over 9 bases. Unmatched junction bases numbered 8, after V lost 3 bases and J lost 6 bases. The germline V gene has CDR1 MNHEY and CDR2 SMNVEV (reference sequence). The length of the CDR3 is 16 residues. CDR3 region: CASSLGTGGRAGELFF. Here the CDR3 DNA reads TGTGCCAGCAGTTTGGGTACAGGGGGCCGAGCCGGGGAGCTGTTTTTT.

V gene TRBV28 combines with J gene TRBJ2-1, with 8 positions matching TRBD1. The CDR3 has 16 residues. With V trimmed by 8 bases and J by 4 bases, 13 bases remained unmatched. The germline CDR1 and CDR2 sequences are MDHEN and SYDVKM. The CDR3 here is CASGTFAGGHYNEQFF. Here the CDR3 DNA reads TGTGCCAGCGGAACCTTTGCAGGGGGCCATTACAATGAGCAGTTCTTC.